This T cell receptor beta chain was found in a study of cytomegalovirus exposure and HLA in healthy donors. Whole-study findings and limits: In a later analysis, common viral pathogens appeared linked to several of the most significant clusters. Productive status was seen about 90% or about 30% of the time for most TCR beta V segments in an earlier analysis. In most subjects, TCR beta sequences reportedly gave accurate predictions of HLA-A and HLA-B alleles.

The length of the CDR3 is 14 residues. Germline-derived CDR1 and CDR2 are LGHNA and YNFKEQ. The primer mix had 60 Vbeta and 13 Jbeta primers. Method: immunoSEQ multiplex PCR; TCRdb's copy keeps in-frame clones and lacks some. This repertoire shows 130,000 to 150,000 clones, 64% found once; its top ten account for about 2.9%. In regard to this clone: The antigen remains unidentified.

There were likely unrecorded immune exposures, though donors were nominally healthy when sampled. V gene TRBV4-2 combines with J gene TRBJ2-5; perhaps TRBD1 as D (6 bases). TRBJ2-7 matches the DNA end more closely, so the J call is doubtful. The clonotype was recovered from a woman aged 30 to 39 in good health and CMV-seropositive. The sequencing input was PBMCs. The CDR3 bases are TGTGCCAGCAGCCAAGGGCTCGAGGGGGACGAGCAGTACTTC. Translating gives CASSQGLEGDEQYF.